A selection of T cell receptor beta chains follows, all from one sample in a study of regulatory T cells in long-lasting Graves disease. From the multiplex PCR reads, TCRdb called clonotypes with MiXCR, one entry per CDR3 protein. Of 400,000 or so distinct CDR3 sequences listed, 20% are singletons. The source material was peripheral blood mononuclear cells (PBMCs), sampled when the disease was refractory, from a patient treated with antithyroid drugs. The origin of the receptors is a female donor with Graves disease. The CDR3 runs from the conserved cysteine through the conserved F or W. D genes are given only for firm matches. A row's size may be missing; if present it is once, few, many or a size class.

D gene: NA
clone size: many
J gene: TRBJ2-7
V gene: TRBV6-2/TRBV6-3
CDR3 DNA: TGTGCCAGCAGTTCTCCCACCGGACAGAACGAGCAGTACTTC
CDR3 protein: CASSSPTGQNEQYF

D gene: NA
clone size: NA
J gene: TRBJ2-1
V gene: TRBV6-2/TRBV6-3
CDR3 DNA: TGTGCCAGCAGTGTAGCGGAGGCCTACAATGAGCAGTTCTTC
CDR3 protein: CASSVAEAYNEQFF

D gene: TRBD1
clone size: many
J gene: TRBJ1-5
V gene: TRBV28
CDR3 DNA: TGTGCCAGCGGACAGGGCCCAAAGCCCCAGCATTTT
CDR3 protein: CASGQGPKPQHF

D gene: TRBD2
clone size: NA
J gene: TRBJ2-5
V gene: TRBV10-3
CDR3 DNA: TGTGCCATCAGTGACCCAGCGGGAGCAGAGACCCAGTACTTC
CDR3 protein: CAISDPAGAETQYF

D gene: TRBD1
clone size: NA
J gene: TRBJ1-1
V gene: TRBV27
CDR3 DNA: TGTGCCAGCAGTCTCGGACAGGGGGGATTTGAAGCTTTCTTT
CDR3 protein: CASSLGQGGFEAFF

D gene: TRBD2
clone size: many
J gene: TRBJ2-5
V gene: TRBV28
CDR3 DNA: TGTGCCAGCAGTTTGTTTAGCGGGGAAGAGACCCAGTACTTC
CDR3 protein: CASSLFSGEETQYF

D gene: TRBD1
clone size: NA
J gene: TRBJ2-1
V gene: TRBV24-1
CDR3 DNA: TGTGCCACCAGTGCGGGGACAGGGGGGTCTGAGCAGTTCTTC
CDR3 protein: CATSAGTGGSEQFF

D gene: TRBD2
clone size: NA
J gene: TRBJ2-1
V gene: TRBV7-3
CDR3 DNA: TGTGCCAGCAGCCCGGCGGGGGTGAGCTCCTACAATGAGCAGTTCTTC
CDR3 protein: CASSPAGVSSYNEQFF

D gene: NA
clone size: NA
J gene: TRBJ2-7
V gene: TRBV28
CDR3 DNA: TGTGCCAGCAGTTTGCGAGGTCTTCGGGCGAGGGAGCAGTACTTC
CDR3 protein: CASSLRGLRAREQYF

D gene: TRBD2
clone size: many
J gene: TRBJ2-7
V gene: TRBV6-1
CDR3 DNA: TGTGCCAGCAGTCCGGGACTAGCGAGTTACGAGCAGTACTTC
CDR3 protein: CASSPGLASYEQYF

D gene: TRBD1
clone size: NA
J gene: TRBJ1-1
V gene: TRBV7-3
CDR3 DNA: TGTGCCAGCAGCTTGACAGGGGGCGCAAGTCTTCGTGGCACTGAAGCTTTCTTT
CDR3 protein: CASSLTGGASLRGTEAFF

D gene: NA
clone size: NA
J gene: TRBJ2-1
V gene: TRBV27
CDR3 DNA: TGTGCCAGCAGTTTAGGTATTGGGCCCCTAACCAAGGGGGGGTACAATGAGCAGTTCTTC
CDR3 protein: CASSLGIGPLTKGGYNEQFF

D gene: NA
clone size: NA
J gene: TRBJ2-2
V gene: TRBV20-1
CDR3 DNA: TGCAGTGCTAGATTGGGCACGAACACCGGGGAGCTGTTTTTT
CDR3 protein: CSARLGTNTGELFF

D gene: NA
clone size: NA
J gene: TRBJ2-1
V gene: TRBV7-9
CDR3 DNA: TGTGCCAGCGGGTTATCTGGGGTAGGGCAGTTCTTC
CDR3 protein: CASGLSGVGQFF

D gene: TRBD1
clone size: NA
J gene: TRBJ1-3
V gene: TRBV4-3
CDR3 DNA: TGCGCCAGCAGCCAAGATCGGGGACAGGGACTCTCTGGAAACACCATATATTTT
CDR3 protein: CASSQDRGQGLSGNTIYF

D gene: NA
clone size: few
J gene: TRBJ2-4
V gene: TRBV11-2
CDR3 DNA: TGTGCCAGCAGCTTAGAGGACCGTACAAACATTCAGTACTTC
CDR3 protein: CASSLEDRTNIQYF

D gene: NA
clone size: NA
J gene: TRBJ2-2
V gene: TRBV13
CDR3 DNA: TGTGCCAGCAGCCCACCCTGGGACGGGGAGCTGTTTTTT
CDR3 protein: CASSPPWDGELFF

D gene: TRBD2
clone size: NA
J gene: TRBJ2-5
V gene: TRBV29-1
CDR3 DNA: TGCAGCGCGGGGACTAGCGGACTAAAGACCCAGTACTTC
CDR3 protein: CSAGTSGLKTQYF

D gene: TRBD1
clone size: NA
J gene: TRBJ2-5
V gene: TRBV5-8
CDR3 DNA: TGTGCCAGCAGCTTGCAGGGGGTAGAGACCCAGTACTTC
CDR3 protein: CASSLQGVETQYF

D gene: NA
clone size: few
J gene: TRBJ2-5
V gene: TRBV9
CDR3 DNA: TGTGCCAGCAGCGTAGACGTCCAAGAGACCCAGTACTTC
CDR3 protein: CASSVDVQETQYF

D gene: NA
clone size: NA
J gene: TRBJ2-7
V gene: TRBV7-9
CDR3 DNA: TGTGCCAGCACCGCTCGGGGTGAAGAAACCCAGTACTTC
CDR3 protein: CASTARGEETQYF

D gene: NA
clone size: many
J gene: TRBJ1-1
V gene: TRBV19
CDR3 DNA: TGTGCCAGTAGTAGTGTACCCAAGGCCTGGAACACTGAAGCTTTCTTT
CDR3 protein: CASSSVPKAWNTEAFF

D gene: TRBD2
clone size: few
J gene: TRBJ2-2
V gene: TRBV5-6
CDR3 DNA: TGTGCCAGCAGGTTGGGACTAGCGGAGATCGCGACCGGGGAGCTGTTTTTT
CDR3 protein: CASRLGLAEIATGELFF

D gene: TRBD1
clone size: few
J gene: TRBJ1-2
V gene: TRBV6-2/TRBV6-3
CDR3 DNA: TGTGCCAGCAGTTACCTGGCCGGACAGGGACCCTATGGCTACACCTTC
CDR3 protein: CASSYLAGQGPYGYTF

D gene: NA
clone size: few
J gene: TRBJ2-7
V gene: TRBV29-1
CDR3 DNA: TGCAGCTTGGAAGGTAGCAGGGAGCAGTACTTC
CDR3 protein: CSLEGSREQYF

D gene: TRBD2
clone size: NA
J gene: TRBJ2-2
V gene: TRBV2
CDR3 DNA: TGTGCCAGCAGCTTAGCGGGGGGAGGAACGAACACCGGGGAGCTGTTTTTT
CDR3 protein: CASSLAGGGTNTGELFF

D gene: NA
clone size: many
J gene: TRBJ1-1
V gene: TRBV27
CDR3 DNA: TGTGCCTCGGGGAGGTACTTGAACACTGAAGCTTTCTTT
CDR3 protein: CASGRYLNTEAFF

D gene: NA
clone size: many
J gene: TRBJ2-7
V gene: TRBV11-2
CDR3 DNA: TGTGCCAGCAGTTGGATGTTGGGGGACACCTACGAGCAGTACTTC
CDR3 protein: CASSWMLGDTYEQYF

D gene: TRBD1
clone size: many
J gene: TRBJ1-1
V gene: TRBV30
CDR3 DNA: TGTGCCTGGAGTGCGACAGGGCTCACTGAAGCTTTCTTT
CDR3 protein: CAWSATGLTEAFF